What follows is one T cell receptor beta chain and its context. CDR1 is SGHRS and CDR2 is YFSETQ in the germline V gene. V lost 3 bases, J lost 5 bases, and 11 bases lay in between. This CDR3 has 14 amino acids. The PCR ran on 60 Vbeta and 13 Jbeta primers. Profiling relied on immunoSEQ multiplex PCR, and the TCRdb table lists in-frame clones only, not all of them. The table includes under 200,000 clones, roughly 85% detected once. This entry is derived from a study of cytomegalovirus exposure and HLA in healthy donors. Sample: PBMCs. The rearrangement links TRBV5-1 to TRBJ1-4; tentatively, D is TRBD1 (6 bases). The source is a man in his fifties or sixties in good health and CMV-seropositive. The CDR3 DNA is TGCGCCAGCAGCTGGGACGACAGGAATGAAAAACTGTTTTTT. It translates to CASSWDDRNEKLFF.